This entry lists 28 T cell receptor beta chains sequenced from one sample in a study of cytomegalovirus exposure and HLA in healthy donors. Primers: 60 Vbeta forward and 13 Jbeta reverse. Produced via immunoSEQ multiplex PCR; TCRdb's table is partial and in-frame only. The data show some 65,000 clones, 62% seen once. Sequencing was done on a sample of PBMCs. The receptors here all came from a man aged 25-45 years in good health and CMV-seronegative.

The chain joins TRBV7-9 to TRBJ1-6; D gene uncertain. CDR3 size: 13 residues. V was trimmed by 3 bases and J by 11 bases, leaving 11 bases between them. From germline, CDR1 is SEHNR and CDR2 FQNEAQ (reference sequence). The CDR3 DNA is TGTGCCAGCAGCTTGGGCGGGCTTCCACCCCTCCACTTT. It codes for CASSLGGLPPLHF.

The CDR3 DNA is TGTGCCAGTACCGGACAGGGGGCCCCCGGGGAGCTGTTTTTT. Amino acid sequence: CASTGQGAPGELFF. The chain employs TRBV2 and TRBJ2-2; 11 bases align to TRBD1. The length of the CDR3 is 14 residues. The junction had 6 bases not matched to a gene; V was cut back by 9 bases and J by 6 bases. Looked up from germline, CDR1 is SNHLY and CDR2 is FYNNEI.

This chain uses TRBV6-1 with TRBJ2-1; 13 nucleotides agree with TRBD2. This CDR3 region has 15 residues. V was clipped by 3 bases and J by 4 bases; unmatched bases: 0. Germline V lookup: CDR1 MNHNS, CDR2 SASEGT. The CDR3 here is CASSETSGGYNEQFF. DNA of the CDR3: TGTGCCAGCAGTGAGACTAGCGGGGGGTACAATGAGCAGTTCTTC.

This clone was seen a handful of times. The chain carries TRBV11-1 and TRBJ2-1; 8 positions match TRBD2. V shed 5 bases and J 2 bases; nucleotides not matched to a gene: 8. Germline loops: CDR1 SGHAT, CDR2 FQDESV (reference sequence). This CDR3 spans 16 amino acids. CDR3 sequence (DNA): TGTGCCAGCAGCCCCCCTCGGGGGGGAGCCTACAATGAGCAGTTCTTC. Protein sequence: CASSPPRGGAYNEQFF.

This clone was observed a few times. The V gene is TRBV7-8, the J gene TRBJ1-5, with TRBD1 identical over 7 bases. The germline V gene has CDR1 SGHVS and CDR2 FQNEAQ. V lost 5 bases to trimming and J lost 0 bases; unmatched junction nucleotides: 10. CDR3 length: 17 amino acids. CDR3 bases: TGTGCCAGCAGCCGCGGGACAGCTAGTTATAGCAATCAGCCCCAGCATTTT. It translates to CASSRGTASYSNQPQHF. The full variable domain, completed using reference TRBV7-8 and TRBJ1-5, is GAGVSQSPRYKVAKRGQDVALRCDPISGHVSLFWYQQALGQGPEFLTYFQNEAQLDKSGLPSDRFFAERPEGSVSTLKIQRTQQEDSAVYLCASSRGTASYSNQPQHFGDGTRLSIL.

The gene calls are TRBV7-6 and TRBJ1-1, with D maybe TRBD1 (6 bases). Germline CDR1 is SGHVS and CDR2 is FNYEAQ. The CDR3 is 16 amino acids. The V end lost 5 bases, the J end lost 8 bases, and 24 bases lay between the germline ends. For the CDR3, the DNA is TGTGCCAGCAGCCCAAAGGGACAACCGTCCCACTGGGAAGCTTTCTTT. Amino acids: CASSPKGQPSHWEAFF.

The chain employs TRBV30 and TRBJ2-2, with 7 bases fitting TRBD1. J lost 3 bases, V lost 8 bases, and 6 bases had no gene match. The CDR3 has 13 amino acids. The germline V gene has CDR1 GTSNPN and CDR2 SVGIG (reference sequence). CDR3 DNA: TGTGCCCTGGGGACAGCGGACACCGGGGAGCTGTTTTTT. This gives the protein CALGTADTGELFF. The variable domain in full, with the rest retrieved from reference TRBV30 and TRBJ2-2, is SQTIHQWPATLVQPVGSPLSLECTVEGTSNPNLYWYRQAAGRGLQLLFYSVGIGQISSEVPQNLSASRPQDRQFILSSKKLLLSDSGFYLCALGTADTGELFFGEGSRLTVL.

The DNA of the CDR3 is TGTGCCAGCAGTGAGGGACAAACCTATGGCTACACCTTC. Its translation: CASSEGQTYGYTF. The genes are TRBV6-1 and TRBJ1-2, with a weak D call TRBD1 (6 bases). V gave up 3 bases and J gave up 4 bases, with 9 bases separating them. CDR1 is MNHNS, CDR2 SASEGT, per germline. The CDR3 is made up of 13 amino acids.

This clone was seen a few times. This chain joins TRBV10-3 and TRBJ2-6; TRBD2 matches 9 bases. This CDR3 region has 18 residues. Germline-derived CDR1 and CDR2 are ENHRY and SYGVKD. V lost 7 bases, J lost 1 base, and 11 bases stayed unmatched. The CDR3 DNA reads as TGTGCCATCATGGGGCCTAGCGGGGACCATTCTGGGGCCAACGTCCTGACTTTC. Its translation: CAIMGPSGDHSGANVLTF.

The genes are TRBV2 and TRBJ2-5; D not certain. The germline V and J ends were trimmed by 6 bases and 5 bases, with 7 bases remaining between them. CDR1 SNHLY and CDR2 FYNNEI come from the germline V gene. There are 11 residues in the CDR3. CDR3 bases: TGTGCCAGCAGACTCTTGGAGACCCAGTACTTC. Protein: CASRLLETQYF.

This clone has a handful of counts. V is TRBV7-2 and J is TRBJ2-1; 9 nucleotides line up with TRBD2. CDR1 SGHTA and CDR2 FQGNSA come from the germline V gene. The CDR3 totals 18 residues. V shed 0 bases and J 0 bases; nucleotides not matched to a gene: 6. CDR3 loop: CASSLAFSAGGSYNEQFF. The CDR3 region has the DNA TGTGCCAGCAGCTTAGCCTTTTCAGCGGGGGGCTCCTACAATGAGCAGTTCTTC.

The gene calls are TRBV5-1 and TRBJ2-5; 10 nucleotides align to TRBD1. CDR1 is SGHRS and CDR2 is YFSETQ in the germline V gene. J gave up 4 bases and V 3 bases, and 0 bases lay outside the gene matches. The CDR3 extends over 13 amino acids. CDR3 sequence (DNA): TGCGCCAGCAGCTGGGACAGGGGAGAGACCCAGTACTTC. It codes for CASSWDRGETQYF.

This chain connects TRBV29-1 to TRBJ2-1; TRBD2 matches 7 bases. The CDR3 runs 13 residues. The J segment lost 5 bases and the V segment lost 5 bases, leaving 6 bases of the junction unmatched. CDR1 and CDR2 (germline): SQVTM, ANQGSEA. This chain's CDR3 is CSVWGGNNNEQFF. CDR3 in DNA: TGCAGCGTTTGGGGGGGTAATAACAATGAGCAGTTCTTC.

This clone showed up just once. This rearrangement joins TRBV2 to TRBJ1-1, with D maybe TRBD1 (5 bases). Deletions cut 8 bases from V and 1 base from J, with 14 bases between. The CDR3 sequence is 14 residues long. Germline CDR1 and CDR2: SNHLY and FYNNEI. The CDR3 DNA reads as TGTGCCAGCTCCGGACACCACGCGAACACTGAAGCTTTCTTT. It translates to CASSGHHANTEAFF.

The chain uses TRBV6-1 and TRBJ1-6, with D unclear. V gave up 3 bases and J gave up 0 bases, with 9 bases separating them. The CDR3 has 16 residues. In germline, CDR1 is MNHNS, CDR2 SASEGT. CDR3 nucleotide sequence: TGTGCCAGCAGTGACGCGGATAGCTCCTATAATTCACCCCTCCACTTT. The encoded protein is CASSDADSSYNSPLHF.

The chain links TRBV9 to TRBJ2-6; possibly TRBD2 for D (6 bases). The CDR3 extends over 19 amino acids. Germline CDR1 and CDR2: SGDLS and YYNGEE. The V and J ends lost 3 bases and 2 bases respectively, with 21 bases between them. CDR3 bases: TGTGCCAGCAGCGGACCCTTTGGTTTGGGGGGTCCTGGGGCCAACGTCCTGACTTTC. Its protein product is CASSGPFGLGGPGANVLTF.

This clone has only a few counts. The chain employs TRBV5-1 and TRBJ1-2; D possibly corresponds to TRBD1 (6 bases). V was clipped by 4 bases and J by 4 bases, with 14 bases between them. The CDR3 length is 14 residues. Germline assignment: CDR1 SGHRS and CDR2 YFSETQ. Here the CDR3 DNA reads TGCGCCAGCAGCCGGGACACCTCCGTCTATGGCTACACCTTC. Its translation: CASSRDTSVYGYTF.

The chain links TRBV25-1 to TRBJ1-6; 10 bases map to TRBD1. The junction had 11 bases not matched to a gene; V was cut back by 4 bases and J by 8 bases. CDR1 MGHDK and CDR2 SYGVNS come from the germline V gene. This CDR3 has 17 amino acids. This CDR3 is CASSAASGQGSHSPLHF. The CDR3 nucleotides are TGTGCCAGCAGTGCCGCCTCGGGACAGGGGTCCCATTCACCCCTCCACTTT.

The chain uses TRBV30 and TRBJ2-1; D gene unclear. CDR3 length equals 14 residues. The germline V gene has CDR1 GTSNPN and CDR2 SVGIG (reference sequence). Trimming took off 0 bases at V and 4 bases at J, with 10 bases between the two ends. CDR3 DNA: TGTGCCTGGAGTGTCAGACGGGTTTACAATGAGCAGTTCTTC. As protein: CAWSVRRVYNEQFF.

The V gene is TRBV25-1, the J gene TRBJ1-6; D is ambiguous. The CDR3 is made up of 15 amino acids. Looked up from germline, CDR1 is MGHDK and CDR2 is SYGVNS. V dropped 1 base and J dropped 11 bases, with 15 bases sitting between them. CDR3 nucleotides: TGTGCCAGCAGTGAATTCTATGGGCCGTCGGCACCCCTCCACTTT. Translation: CASSEFYGPSAPLHF. Supplemented by reference TRBV25-1 and TRBJ1-6, the full variable domain reads EADIYQTPRYLVIGTGKKITLECSQTMGHDKMYWYQQDPGMELHLIHYSYGVNSTEKGDLSSESTVSRIRTEHFPLTLESARPSHTSQYLCASSEFYGPSAPLHFGNGTRLTVT.

This chain links TRBV7-6 with TRBJ2-7; a weak D match, TRBD1 (6 bases). The germline V gene encodes CDR1 SGHVS and CDR2 FNYEAQ. The ends were cut back, 8 bases at V and 7 bases at J, with 15 bases in the middle. The CDR3 sequence is 12 residues long. The CDR3, as DNA: TGTGCCAGCTTAGGTTTCAGGGGAGAGCAGTACTTC. Translated, it gives CASLGFRGEQYF. Based on the CDR3 plus reference TRBV7-6 and TRBJ2-7, the full variable domain is GAGVSQSPRYKVTKRGQDVALRCDPISGHVSLYWYRQALGQGPEFLTYFNYEAQQDKSGLPNDRFSAERPEGSISTLTIQRTEQRDSAMYRCASLGFRGEQYFGPGTRLTVT.

The rearrangement joins TRBV7-2 to TRBJ1-3; D call uncertain. CDR1 SGHTA and CDR2 FQGNSA come from the germline V gene. The CDR3 totals 12 residues. V was cut by 4 bases and J by 13 bases, with 14 bases left in between. The DNA for the CDR3 is TGTGCCAGCAGCTCGACCCAACCAGCGATATATTTT. This gives the protein CASSSTQPAIYF.

A single count supports this clone. This chain joins TRBV27 and TRBJ2-1; D is unclear. The CDR3 is 14 residues long. From germline, CDR1 is MNHEY and CDR2 SMNVEV (reference sequence). Trimming pared 2 bases from V and 8 bases from J, leaving 13 bases between. The CDR3 loop is CASSLGQTWDEQFF. CDR3 nucleotide sequence: TGTGCCAGCAGTTTAGGGCAAACATGGGATGAGCAGTTCTTC.

This chain links TRBV6-5 with TRBJ1-1; the D gene is possibly TRBD1 (5 bases). This CDR3 region has 13 residues. V shed 6 bases and J shed 7 bases, with 15 bases lying between them. The germline CDR1 and CDR2 sequences are MNHEY and SVGAGI. This CDR3 reads CASRVLGGDEAFF. The CDR3 DNA reads TGTGCCAGCAGGGTTCTGGGAGGGGATGAAGCTTTCTTT.

This clone turned up a few times. The V call is TRBV6-1, the J call TRBJ1-5; D possibly corresponds to TRBD1 (6 bases). From germline, CDR1 is MNHNS and CDR2 SASEGT. The CDR3 spans 13 residues. Trimming stripped 1 base from V and 9 bases from J, with 10 bases between. Here the CDR3 DNA reads TGTGCCAGCAGTGAAGGGGACAAATGGCCCCAGCATTTT. Protein product: CASSEGDKWPQHF.

The V call is TRBV6-5, the J call TRBJ1-2; TRBD1 agrees at 9 bases. This CDR3 has 12 residues. Germline CDR1 reads MNHEY; CDR2 reads SVGAGI. J was trimmed by 13 bases and V by 4 bases; bases with no gene match: 7. CDR3 loop: CASSSLQGAATF. As DNA, the CDR3 is TGTGCCAGCAGTTCCCTACAGGGGGCGGCCACCTTC.

This clone was seen once. This CDR3 reads CSVLSGGGYTDTQYF. The CDR3 coding sequence is TGCAGCGTTCTGAGCGGGGGGGGGTACACAGATACGCAGTATTTT. The V and J genes are TRBV29-1 and TRBJ2-3; 10 bases match TRBD2. The CDR3 length is 15 residues. Per germline, CDR1 SQVTM and CDR2 ANQGSEA. V trimming: 5 bases; J trimming: 2 bases; junction bases outside the gene matches: 7.

V and J are TRBV11-2 and TRBJ2-3; 9 positions match TRBD2. CDR3 size: 16 residues. J lost 4 bases, V lost 0 bases, and 5 bases had no gene match. CDR1 is SGHAT, CDR2 FQNNGV, per germline. CDR3 DNA: TGTGCCAGCAGCTTAGAGCGGGGGGGCATCCCAGATACGCAGTATTTT. Its translation: CASSLERGGIPDTQYF.